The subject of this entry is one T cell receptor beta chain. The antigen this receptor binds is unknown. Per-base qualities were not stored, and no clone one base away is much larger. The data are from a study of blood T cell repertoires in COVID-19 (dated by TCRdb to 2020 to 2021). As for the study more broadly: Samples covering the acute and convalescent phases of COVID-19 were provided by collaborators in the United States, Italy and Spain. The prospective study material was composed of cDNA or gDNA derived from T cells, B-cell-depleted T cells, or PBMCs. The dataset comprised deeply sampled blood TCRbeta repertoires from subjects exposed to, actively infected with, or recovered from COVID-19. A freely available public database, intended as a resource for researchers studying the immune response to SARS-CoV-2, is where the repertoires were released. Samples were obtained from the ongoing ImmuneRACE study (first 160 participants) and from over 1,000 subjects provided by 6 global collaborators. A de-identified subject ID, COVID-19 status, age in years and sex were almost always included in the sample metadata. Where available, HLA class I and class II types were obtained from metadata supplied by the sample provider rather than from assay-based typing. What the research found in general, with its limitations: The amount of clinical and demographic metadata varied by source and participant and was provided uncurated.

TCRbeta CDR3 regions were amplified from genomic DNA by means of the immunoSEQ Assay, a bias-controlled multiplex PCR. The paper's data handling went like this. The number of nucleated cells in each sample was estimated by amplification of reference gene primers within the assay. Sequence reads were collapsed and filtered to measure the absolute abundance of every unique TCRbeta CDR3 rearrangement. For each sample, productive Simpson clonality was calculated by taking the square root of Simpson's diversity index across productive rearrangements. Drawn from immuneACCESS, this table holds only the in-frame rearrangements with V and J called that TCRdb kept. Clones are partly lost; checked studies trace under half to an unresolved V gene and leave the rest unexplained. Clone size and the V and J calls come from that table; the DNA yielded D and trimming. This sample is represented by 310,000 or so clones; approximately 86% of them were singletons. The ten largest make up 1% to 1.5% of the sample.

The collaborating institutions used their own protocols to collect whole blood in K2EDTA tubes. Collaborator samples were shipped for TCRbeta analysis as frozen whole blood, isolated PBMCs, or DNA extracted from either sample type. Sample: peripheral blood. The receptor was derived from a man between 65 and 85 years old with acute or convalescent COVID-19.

Here the CDR3 is given as CATSMGQTNYGYTF. The DNA is as follows: TGTGCCACCAGTATGGGACAGACTAACTATGGCTACACCTTC. The rearranged segments are TRBV24-1 and TRBJ1-2; 7 central bases correspond to TRBD1. Trimming takes 6 bases off V and 0 bases off J; junction bases not matched to a gene: 3. From cysteine to phenylalanine, the CDR3 is 14 amino acids long. The CDR3 DNA has 42 bases and is translated from base 1. CDR1 and CDR2, looked up from the germline V gene, are KGHDR and SFDVKD.